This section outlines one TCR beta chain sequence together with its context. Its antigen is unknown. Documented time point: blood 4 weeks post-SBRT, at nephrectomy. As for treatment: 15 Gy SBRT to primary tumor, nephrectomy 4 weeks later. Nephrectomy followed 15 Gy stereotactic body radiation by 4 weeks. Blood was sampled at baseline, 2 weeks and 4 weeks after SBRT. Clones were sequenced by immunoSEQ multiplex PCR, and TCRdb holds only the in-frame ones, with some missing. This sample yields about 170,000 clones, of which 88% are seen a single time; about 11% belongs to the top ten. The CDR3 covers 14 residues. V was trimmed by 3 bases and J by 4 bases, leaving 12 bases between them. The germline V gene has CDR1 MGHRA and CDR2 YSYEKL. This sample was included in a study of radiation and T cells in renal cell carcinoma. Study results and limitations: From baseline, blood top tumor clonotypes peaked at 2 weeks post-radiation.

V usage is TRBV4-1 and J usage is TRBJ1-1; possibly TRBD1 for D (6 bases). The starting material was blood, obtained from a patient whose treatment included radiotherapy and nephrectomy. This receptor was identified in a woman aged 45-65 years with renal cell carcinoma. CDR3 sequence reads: CASSHFTRGTEAFF. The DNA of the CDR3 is TGCGCCAGCAGCCACTTTACCAGGGGCACTGAAGCTTTCTTT.